Below, 7 T cell receptor beta chains from the same sample are listed, as sequenced in a study of CD8+CD57+ T cells in acquired aplastic anemia. Those patients picked for sequencing had displayed CD8+CD57+ cell expansion on flow cytometry. Template material for TCR beta VDJ and CDR3 profiling consisted of genomic DNA. TCRdb ran MiXCR on the reads and lists one entry per CDR3 protein. Altogether hundreds of thousands of distinct CDR3 sequences are present, around 30% being singletons, with the ten largest covering roughly 0.8%. Sequencing was carried out using sorted CD4+, CD8+, or CD8+CD57+ T cells (not recorded which) from PBMCs. The receptors derive from a human donor with aplastic anemia.

This clonotype was observed many times. The chain is built from TRBV2 and TRBJ2-7; D unresolved. Germline V gives CDR1 SNHLY, CDR2 FYNNEI. V shed 4 bases and J shed 2 bases, with 12 bases lying between them. The CDR3 is made up of 14 amino acids. For the CDR3, the DNA is TGTGCCAGCAGTGTAAAGTCAGCCCCCTACGAGCAGTACTTC. Translation gives CASSVKSAPYEQYF. Looking up the rest from reference TRBV2 and TRBJ2-7 gives the full variable domain: EPEVTQTPSHQVTQMGQEVILRCVPISNHLYFYWYRQILGQKVEFLVSFYNNEISEKSEIFDDQFSVERPDGSNFTLKIRSTKLEDSAMYFCASSVKSAPYEQYFGPGTRLTVT.

At least ten counts were recorded for this clonotype. The chain carries TRBV7-2 and TRBJ1-1; weak D call: TRBD1 (5 bases). The CDR3 covers 12 residues. Germline assignment: CDR1 SGHTA and CDR2 FQGNSA. V was shortened by 1 base and J by 7 bases, with 7 bases between the two germline ends. CDR3 nucleotides: TGTGCCAGCAGCTTAGGACAGAATGAAGCTTTCTTT. Encoded protein: CASSLGQNEAFF.

This clonotype appeared many times. CDR3 protein: CASSTRSSYNEQFF. In DNA form, the CDR3 reads TGTGCCAGCAGTACTAGGAGCTCCTACAATGAGCAGTTCTTC. The rearrangement joins TRBV2 to TRBJ2-1; weak D call: TRBD2 (5 bases). The V gene's germline CDR1 is SNHLY and CDR2 FYNNEI. The V end was cut by 5 bases, the J end by 0 bases, with 8 bases between. The CDR3 is made up of 14 amino acids.

Notes on this clonotype: A junction boundary mismatches the germline segment, possibly from a read error. V usage is TRBV7-9 and J usage is TRBJ2-7, with D perhaps matching TRBD1 (7 bases). Germline V gives CDR1 SEHNR, CDR2 FQNEAQ (reference sequence). The CDR3 has 12 amino acids. The CDR3, as DNA: TGTGCCAGCCAGGGGGGAGCCTACGAGCGGTACTTC. Amino acids: CASQGGAYERYF.

The sample holds many counts of this clonotype. The chain couples TRBV7-9 to TRBJ1-2, with 9 bases matching TRBD1. The CDR3 covers 15 residues. CDR1 and CDR2 from the germline V gene are SEHNR and FQNEAQ (reference sequence). V shed 5 bases, J shed 3 bases, and the junction held 7 bases outside the gene matches. CDR3 sequence: CASSHPTGGDYGYTF. The DNA of the CDR3 is TGTGCCAGCAGCCATCCAACAGGGGGCGACTATGGCTACACCTTC.

The genes are TRBV12-3 or TRBV12-4 and TRBJ1-3; D remains ambiguous. V lost 11 bases to trimming and J lost 2 bases, with 10 bases between them. The CDR3 runs to 12 residues. Written as DNA, the CDR3 is TGTGCCGAACAAGTAACTGGAAACACCATATATTTT. As protein: CAEQVTGNTIYF.

This clonotype has just a few counts. The chain links TRBV7-9 to TRBJ1-2; 8 nucleotides line up with TRBD1. J was trimmed by 5 bases and V by 5 bases; bases with no gene match: 4. Germline V gene lookup returns CDR1 SEHNR and CDR2 FQNEAQ (reference sequence). The CDR3 runs to 13 residues. The CDR3 bases are TGTGCCAGCAGCCAAACAGGGGGATATGGCTACACCTTC. Its protein product is CASSQTGGYGYTF.